A single sample gave rise to the 15 T cell receptor beta chains below, sequenced in a study of cytomegalovirus exposure and HLA in healthy donors. The PCR used 60 Vbeta and 13 Jbeta primers. Generated by immunoSEQ multiplex PCR, the TCRdb table keeps only in-frame clones and is missing some. The table includes roughly 250,000 clones, about 66% detected once. Sequencing was performed on PBMCs. The receptor source for this set is a female donor in good health and CMV-seronegative.

The chain employs TRBV6-5 and TRBJ2-5, with 10 positions matching TRBD2. The J call may be incorrect, as the DNA end agrees better with TRBJ2-7. CDR1 and CDR2 (germline): MNHEY, SVGAGI. The CDR3 runs 15 residues. The CDR3 spells CASSPGLAFLYEQYF. Written as DNA, the CDR3 is TGTGCCAGCAGTCCGGGACTAGCGTTCCTATACGAGCAGTACTTC.

V is TRBV6-1 and J is TRBJ2-1, with 12 bases aligning to TRBD1. This CDR3 has 18 amino acids. Germline CDR1 and CDR2: MNHNS and SASEGT. Unmatched junction bases numbered 12, after V lost 4 bases and J lost 5 bases. The CDR3 loop is CASSGWGQGANSNNEQFF. CDR3 DNA sequence: TGTGCCAGCAGTGGGTGGGGACAGGGGGCTAACTCGAACAATGAGCAGTTCTTC.

The chain employs TRBV30 and TRBJ2-7; no definite D call. Germline V gene data show CDR1 as GTSNPN and CDR2 as SVGIG (reference sequence). The CDR3 consists of 12 residues. Between the trimmed V and J ends, which lost 4 bases and 0 bases, there was a span of 7 bases. The CDR3 loop reads CAWKESSYEQYF. In DNA form, the CDR3 reads TGTGCCTGGAAGGAGAGCTCCTACGAGCAGTACTTC.

This rearrangement joins TRBV2 to TRBJ1-2; D is possibly TRBD1 (5 bases). This CDR3 spans 11 amino acids. Germline V CDR1 and CDR2: SNHLY, FYNNEI. V was clipped by 8 bases and J by 5 bases, with 9 bases between them. CDR3 bases: TGTGCCAGCGGGGGGGAGTATGGCTACACCTTC. This codes for CASGGEYGYTF.

The chain joins TRBV7-9 to TRBJ2-2; possibly TRBD2 for D (5 bases). The germline V gene has CDR1 SEHNR and CDR2 FQNEAQ (reference sequence). The CDR3 has 17 amino acids. Trimming removed 2 bases from V and 9 bases from J, with 22 bases in between. DNA of the CDR3: TGTGCCAGCAGCTTACCCACAGTAGGCACGGGGTTCCGGGAGCTGTTTTTT. It codes for CASSLPTVGTGFRELFF.

In the case of this clone: One end of the junction fails to match germline, which may point to a read error. The chain uses TRBV7-9 and TRBJ2-2; 9 bases map to TRBD2. The CDR3 totals 15 residues. CDR1 and CDR2 from the germline V gene are SEHNR and FQNEAQ (reference sequence). The CDR3 sequence is CSSSVAGEVSGELFF. The CDR3 nucleotides are TGTTCCAGCAGCGTAGCGGGAGAAGTTTCCGGGGAGCTGTTTTTT.

This chain joins TRBV11-2 and TRBJ2-7; D perhaps matches TRBD2 (5 bases). Trimming removed 1 base at V and 0 bases at J, with 10 bases between. This CDR3 region has 15 residues. Germline V gene data show CDR1 as SGHAT and CDR2 as FQNNGV. The CDR3 bases are TGTGCCAGCAGCTTAGGGAGGACGGTCTCCTACGAGCAGTACTTC. Amino acids: CASSLGRTVSYEQYF.

The table lists this clone with a count of one. The V gene is TRBV6-6, the J gene TRBJ2-7; D is perhaps TRBD2 (6 bases). There are 13 residues in the CDR3. The V gene lost 11 bases and the J gene lost 3 bases, with 17 bases spanning the gap. Germline lookup yields CDR1 MNHNY and CDR2 SVGAGI (reference sequence). This chain's CDR3 is CAAGRDPNYEQYF. The CDR3 nucleotides read TGTGCCGCCGGGCGGGACCCAAACTACGAGCAGTACTTC.

The J gene is TRBJ1-1, the V gene TRBV11-2; no definite D call. Trimming took off 4 bases at V and 6 bases at J, with 9 bases between the two ends. This CDR3 contains 12 residues. In germline, CDR1 is SGHAT, CDR2 FQNNGV. The CDR3 reads CASSSGWAEAFF. Here the CDR3 DNA reads TGTGCCAGCAGCTCCGGGTGGGCTGAAGCTTTCTTT.

The V call is TRBV11-2, the J call TRBJ2-1; 8 positions match TRBD2. CDR3 size: 12 residues. CDR1 and CDR2 (germline): SGHAT, FQNNGV. With V trimmed by 1 base and J by 16 bases, 6 bases remained unmatched. In nucleotides, the CDR3 is TGTGCCAGCAGCTTAGTAGCGGGGTTTTACTTCTTC. This encodes CASSLVAGFYFF.

This clone was counted a few times. The chain employs TRBV5-4 and TRBJ2-7; 7 bases agree with TRBD1. The CDR3 length is 15 residues. Germline trimming cut 0 bases from V and 3 bases from J; bases unmatched to any gene: 6. Germline CDR1 SGHNT, CDR2 YYREEE (reference sequence). The CDR3 loop is CASSLGQGALYEQYF. DNA for the CDR3: TGTGCCAGCAGCTTGGGACAGGGAGCCCTCTACGAGCAGTACTTC.

This clone has only a few counts. This chain uses TRBV7-2 with TRBJ2-2; possibly TRBD2 for D (6 bases). The CDR3 totals 15 residues. Germline assignment: CDR1 SGHTA and CDR2 FQGNSA. The V and J ends lost 6 bases and 2 bases respectively, with 13 bases between them. The CDR3 here is CASRKEGPNTGELFF. The CDR3 DNA sequence: TGTGCCAGCAGAAAGGAGGGACCTAACACCGGGGAGCTGTTTTTT.

This clone was seen only once. This sequence joins TRBV7-2 and TRBJ2-3; D possibly corresponds to TRBD2 (5 bases). Germline V gives CDR1 SGHTA, CDR2 FQGNSA. This CDR3 region has 14 residues. V lost 4 bases and J 4 bases, leaving 12 bases between the germline ends. The CDR3 protein is CASSSRDGPDTQYF. Written as DNA, the CDR3 is TGTGCCAGCAGCTCCCGGGATGGTCCAGATACGCAGTATTTT.

V gene TRBV27 combines with J gene TRBJ2-7, with 7 bases lining up with TRBD2. CDR3 length equals 14 residues. Per germline, CDR1 MNHEY and CDR2 SMNVEV (reference sequence). Trimming cost V 6 bases and J 6 bases; bases outside gene matches: 11. Here the CDR3 DNA reads TGTGCCAGCAGCCTGGGGGGGAGTGGGGCCGAGCAGTACTTC. Protein sequence: CASSLGGSGAEQYF.

In this sample, this clone turned up a few times. This sequence joins TRBV2 and TRBJ2-6, with D possibly being TRBD1 (6 bases). Per the germline V gene, CDR1 is SNHLY and CDR2 is FYNNEI. The CDR3 is made up of 17 amino acids. V was clipped by 7 bases and J by 8 bases, with 24 bases between them. The CDR3 DNA is TGTGCCAGCATTTTCTACCCGGGGACAAGTGTCACCAACGTCCTGACTTTC. The encoded protein is CASIFYPGTSVTNVLTF.